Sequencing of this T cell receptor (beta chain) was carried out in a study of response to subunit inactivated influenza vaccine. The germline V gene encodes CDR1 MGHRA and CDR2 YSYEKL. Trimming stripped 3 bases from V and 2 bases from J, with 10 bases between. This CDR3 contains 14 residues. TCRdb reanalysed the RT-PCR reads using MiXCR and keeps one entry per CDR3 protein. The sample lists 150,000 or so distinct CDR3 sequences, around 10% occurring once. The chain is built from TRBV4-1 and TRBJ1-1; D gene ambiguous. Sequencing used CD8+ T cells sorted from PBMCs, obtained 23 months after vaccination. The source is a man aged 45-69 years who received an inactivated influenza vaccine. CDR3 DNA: TGCGCCAGCAGCCACTTGCAGTTAAACACTGAAGCTTTCTTT. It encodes CASSHLQLNTEAFF.